A selection of T cell receptor beta chains follows, all from one sample in a study of blood T cell repertoires in COVID-19. The assay was immunoSEQ multiplex PCR, and TCRdb's table has in-frame clones only and misses some. The sample consists of fewer than 200,000 clones, about 85% of them appearing once. The sample taken for sequencing was peripheral blood. All receptors come from a woman of 80 years or more with acute or convalescent COVID-19. The CDR3 runs from the conserved cysteine through the conserved F or W. The D gene is left open where the match is weak. Some rows have no size entry. The others give once, few or many, or a class for an expanded clone.

cdr3_aa: CASSIVTGSGNQPQHF
cdr3_nt: TGTGCCAGTAGTATAGTGACAGGGTCGGGCAATCAGCCCCAGCATTTT
j_call: TRBJ1-5
v_call: TRBV19
d_call: TRBD1
clone_size: once

cdr3_aa: CASSQHRDRANRYEQYF
cdr3_nt: TGCGCCAGCAGCCAACACCGGGACAGGGCTAATCGGTACGAGCAGTACTTC
j_call: TRBJ2-7
v_call: TRBV4-1
d_call: TRBD1
clone_size: .

cdr3_aa: CASSFSGISTDTQYF
cdr3_nt: TGCGCCAGCAGCTTTAGCGGGATTAGCACAGATACGCAGTATTTT
j_call: TRBJ2-3
v_call: TRBV5-1
d_call: TRBD2
clone_size: .

cdr3_aa: CASSYSAGNTEAFF
cdr3_nt: TGTGCCAGCAGTTACTCTGCAGGGAACACTGAAGCTTTCTTT
j_call: TRBJ1-1
v_call: TRBV6-2/TRBV6-3
d_call: .
clone_size: .

cdr3_aa: CASSRYGTDEAFF
cdr3_nt: TGTGCCAGTAGTAGGTATGGGACAGATGAAGCTTTCTTT
j_call: TRBJ1-1
v_call: TRBV19
d_call: TRBD1
clone_size: .

cdr3_aa: CASSVGPQRDSGNTIYF
cdr3_nt: TGTGCCAGCAGCGTAGGCCCCCAGAGGGACTCTGGAAACACCATATATTTT
j_call: TRBJ1-3
v_call: TRBV9
d_call: .
clone_size: .

cdr3_aa: CASSPKDTQYF
cdr3_nt: TGTGCCAGCAGCCCCAAAGATACGCAGTATTTT
j_call: TRBJ2-3
v_call: TRBV13
d_call: .
clone_size: once

cdr3_aa: CASSTGTGDNEQFF
cdr3_nt: TGTGCCAGCTCTACCGGGACAGGGGACAATGAGCAGTTCTTC
j_call: TRBJ2-1
v_call: TRBV18
d_call: TRBD1
clone_size: .

cdr3_aa: CASSEGGLVYEQYF
cdr3_nt: TGTGCCAGCAGCGAAGGTGGACTAGTCTACGAGCAGTACTTC
j_call: TRBJ2-7
v_call: TRBV6-1
d_call: TRBD2
clone_size: .

cdr3_aa: CASSLGGGADNEQFF
cdr3_nt: TGTGCCAGCAGCTTAGGCGGGGGGGCGGACAATGAGCAGTTCTTC
j_call: TRBJ2-1
v_call: TRBV11-3
d_call: TRBD2
clone_size: once

cdr3_aa: CASRLGLAGGRDQETQYF
cdr3_nt: TGTGCCAGCAGGTTGGGACTAGCGGGGGGGCGGGACCAAGAGACCCAGTACTTC
j_call: TRBJ2-5
v_call: TRBV7-2
d_call: TRBD2
clone_size: .

cdr3_aa: CASSLVAGVGEKLFF
cdr3_nt: TGTGCCAGCAGCTTAGTTGCAGGGGTGGGTGAAAAACTGTTTTTT
j_call: TRBJ1-4
v_call: TRBV7-2
d_call: .
clone_size: .

cdr3_aa: CASSTSFGYTF
cdr3_nt: TGTGCCAGCAGTACATCCTTTGGCTACACCTTC
j_call: TRBJ1-2
v_call: TRBV6-2/TRBV6-3
d_call: .
clone_size: .

cdr3_aa: CASSILLGEGNTGELFF
cdr3_nt: TGTGCCAGTAGTATCCTTCTAGGGGAGGGGAACACCGGGGAGCTGTTTTTT
j_call: TRBJ2-2
v_call: TRBV19
d_call: TRBD2
clone_size: .

cdr3_aa: CASRIVWELFF
cdr3_nt: TGTGCCAGCAGAATCGTTTGGGAGCTGTTTTTT
j_call: TRBJ2-2
v_call: TRBV2
d_call: .
clone_size: .

cdr3_aa: CATSRSRVGNTIYF
cdr3_nt: TGTGCCACCAGCAGATCGAGGGTTGGAAACACCATATATTTT
j_call: TRBJ1-3
v_call: TRBV15
d_call: .
clone_size: .

cdr3_aa: CASSEAGGIYGYTF
cdr3_nt: TGTGCCAGCAGTGAGGCAGGGGGTATCTATGGCTACACCTTC
j_call: TRBJ1-2
v_call: TRBV6-1
d_call: TRBD1
clone_size: few

cdr3_aa: CASSLVSGRGDTQYF
cdr3_nt: TGCGCCAGCAGCTTGGTCAGCGGGAGGGGAGATACGCAGTATTTT
j_call: TRBJ2-3
v_call: TRBV5-1
d_call: TRBD2
clone_size: .

cdr3_aa: CASRQQGKSTQYF
cdr3_nt: TGTGCCAGCAGGCAACAGGGGAAGTCTACGCAGTATTTT
j_call: TRBJ2-3
v_call: TRBV27
d_call: TRBD1
clone_size: .

cdr3_aa: CASSLAGNEDTEAFF
cdr3_nt: TGTGCCAGCAGCTTAGCCGGGAATGAGGACACTGAAGCTTTCTTT
j_call: TRBJ1-1
v_call: TRBV7-9
d_call: .
clone_size: .

cdr3_aa: CAISESVRGNYGYTF
cdr3_nt: TGTGCCATCAGTGAGTCGGTCAGGGGTAACTATGGCTACACCTTC
j_call: TRBJ1-2
v_call: TRBV10-3
d_call: .
clone_size: .

cdr3_aa: CASSYGTGLNTGELFF
cdr3_nt: TGTGCCAGCAGCTACGGGACAGGGCTGAACACCGGGGAGCTGTTTTTT
j_call: TRBJ2-2
v_call: TRBV11-3
d_call: TRBD1
clone_size: .

cdr3_aa: CASSIFGQGGDEQFF
cdr3_nt: TGTGCCAGTAGTATTTTTGGGCAGGGGGGTGATGAGCAGTTCTTC
j_call: TRBJ2-1
v_call: TRBV19
d_call: .
clone_size: .

cdr3_aa: CASSLQGADGNTIYF
cdr3_nt: TGTGCCAGCAGCTTGCAGGGGGCGGACGGAAACACCATATATTTT
j_call: TRBJ1-3
v_call: TRBV5-4
d_call: TRBD1
clone_size: few